The 31 T cell receptor beta chains below all came from one sample that was sequenced in a study of blood T cell repertoires in COVID-19. The assay was immunoSEQ multiplex PCR, and TCRdb's table has in-frame clones only and misses some. This table has roughly 42,000 clones, more than 70% appearing once. The specimen sequenced was peripheral blood. The receptor source for this set is a human donor in a cohort sampled during active COVID-19.

V and J are TRBV10-1 and TRBJ2-1; 9 positions match TRBD1. Trimming took 9 bases from V and 6 from J; bases not matched to a gene: 3. The CDR3 sequence is 12 residues long. From germline, CDR1 is WNHNN and CDR2 SYGVQD (reference sequence). Written as DNA, the CDR3 is TGCGCCAGGGTGGACAGGGGCAATGAGCAGTTCTTC. It codes for CARVDRGNEQFF.

A single count supports this clone. The chain carries TRBV4-2 and TRBJ2-5, with TRBD2 matching over 7 bases. The length of the CDR3 is 15 residues. Germline V gene data show CDR1 as LGHNA and CDR2 as YNFKEQ. The junction had 6 bases not matched to a gene; V was cut back by 4 bases and J by 1 base. This CDR3 reads CASSPRGLPQETQYF. In DNA form, the CDR3 reads TGTGCCAGCAGCCCAAGGGGACTACCCCAAGAGACCCAGTACTTC.

This clone was seen more than once but under ten times. The gene calls are TRBV7-2 and TRBJ2-4; a possible D gene is TRBD2 (7 bases). Trimming left V 5 bases short and J 7 bases short, with 12 bases between. Germline loops: CDR1 SGHTA, CDR2 FQGNSA. The CDR3 extends over 13 amino acids. In DNA form, the CDR3 reads TGTGCCAGCAGCCCGGAGGGGGGGAACATTCAGTACTTC. Its translation is CASSPEGGNIQYF.

In this sample, this clone turned up a few times. The chain combines TRBV4-3 with TRBJ2-7; possibly TRBD1 for D (5 bases). Germline assignment: CDR1 LGHNA and CDR2 YSLEER. Trimming stripped 0 bases from V and 2 bases from J, with 11 bases between. CDR3 length: 15 residues. The DNA for the CDR3 is TGCGCCAGCAGCCAAGAGCAGGGTCTAACCTACGAGCAGTACTTC. Its protein product is CASSQEQGLTYEQYF.

The V call is TRBV7-6, the J call TRBJ1-4; D call uncertain. Trimming removed 5 bases at V and 5 bases at J, with 12 bases between. Germline values: CDR1 SGHVS, CDR2 FNYEAQ. The CDR3 covers 14 residues. The CDR3 DNA follows: TGTGCCAGCAGCCCCTGGGAGCGAAATGAAAAACTGTTTTTT. This encodes CASSPWERNEKLFF.

The chain couples TRBV4-1 to TRBJ2-7; 11 nucleotides agree with TRBD2. Per the germline V gene, CDR1 is MGHRA and CDR2 is YSYEKL. This CDR3 has 15 residues. V lost 1 base to trimming and J lost 3 bases; unmatched junction nucleotides: 2. CDR3 in amino acids: CASSQGLAGIYEQYF. The CDR3 DNA reads as TGCGCCAGCAGCCAAGGACTAGCGGGGATCTACGAGCAGTACTTC.

The genes are TRBV5-6 and TRBJ2-5; maybe TRBD2 (6 bases). This CDR3 spans 15 amino acids. The germline gives CDR1 SGHDT, CDR2 YYEEEE. Trimming took 2 bases from V and 5 from J, leaving 16 bases between them. CDR3 sequence reads: CASSLVAAGRETQYF. CDR3 bases: TGTGCCAGCAGCTTAGTAGCGGCTGGTAGGGAGACCCAGTACTTC. The full variable domain, its missing parts supplied by reference TRBV5-6 and TRBJ2-5, is DAGVTQSPTHLIKTRGQQVTLRCSPKSGHDTVSWYQQALGQGPQFIFQYYEEEERQRGNFPDRFSGHQFPNYSSELNVNALLLGDSALYLCASSLVAAGRETQYFGPGTRLLVL.

The gene calls are TRBV27 and TRBJ2-7; 7 nucleotides agree with TRBD1. The V and J ends lost 4 bases and 0 bases, in that order; junction bases with no gene match: 0. The CDR3 has 13 amino acids. Looked up from germline, CDR1 is MNHEY and CDR2 is SMNVEV (reference sequence). The CDR3 coding sequence is TGTGCCAGCAGTTACAGGGGCTCCTACGAGCAGTACTTC. Translation gives CASSYRGSYEQYF.

The gene calls are TRBV4-2 and TRBJ1-4; D remains ambiguous. This CDR3 has 15 residues. CDR1 and CDR2 (germline): LGHNA, YNFKEQ. V was clipped by 3 bases and J by 3 bases, with 11 bases between them. CDR3 in amino acids: CASSQGRQPNEKLFF. The DNA for the CDR3 is TGTGCCAGCAGCCAGGGCCGACAACCTAATGAAAAACTGTTTTTT.

This chain links TRBV5-6 with TRBJ1-2, with 8 bases identical to TRBD1. The CDR3 runs 14 residues. V was pared by 3 bases and J by 3 bases, with 4 bases of the junction left unmatched. The V gene's germline CDR1 is SGHDT and CDR2 YYEEEE. CDR3 region: CASSSMDRDYGYTF. The CDR3 nucleotides are TGTGCCAGCAGCTCAATGGACAGGGACTATGGCTACACCTTC.

This clone came up once. CDR3 coding DNA: TGTGCCAGCAGCTTCTCTACCCCTTCAGGGGGAAACACCATATATTTT. Amino acid sequence: CASSFSTPSGGNTIYF. This rearrangement joins TRBV7-9 to TRBJ1-3, with D tentatively TRBD1 (5 bases). V dropped 3 bases and J dropped 4 bases, with 16 bases sitting between them. This CDR3 has 16 residues. Germline CDR1 SEHNR, CDR2 FQNEAQ (reference sequence).

The chain joins TRBV7-9 to TRBJ2-4; 11 bases are shared with TRBD2. Germline CDR1 is SEHNR and CDR2 is FQNEAQ (reference sequence). The length of the CDR3 is 16 residues. J gave up 3 bases and V 9 bases, and 10 bases lay outside the gene matches. The CDR3 bases are TGTGCCAGTACCCTTAGCGGGGGGGGCGGCAAAAACATTCAGTACTTC. Amino acid sequence: CASTLSGGGGKNIQYF.

This clone was picked up a small number of times. The J gene is TRBJ1-6, the V gene TRBV4-3; 12 bases fit TRBD1. The CDR3 totals 16 residues. Trimming cost V 0 bases and J 10 bases; bases outside gene matches: 4. Germline CDR1 reads LGHNA; CDR2 reads YSLEER. The CDR3 reads CASSQDTGTGGSPLHF. DNA of the CDR3: TGCGCCAGCAGCCAAGATACGGGGACAGGGGGCTCACCCCTCCACTTT.

The chain joins TRBV27 to TRBJ1-4; 7 bases agree with TRBD1. Germline V gene data show CDR1 as MNHEY and CDR2 as SMNVEV (reference sequence). V dropped 6 bases and J dropped 2; count of bases not matched to a gene: 9. The CDR3 length is 16 residues. The CDR3 sequence: CASRMTGFGTNEKLFF. The CDR3 nucleotides read TGTGCCAGCAGGATGACAGGGTTCGGGACTAATGAAAAACTGTTTTTT.

The rearrangement joins TRBV19 to TRBJ1-6; D might be TRBD1 (6 bases). Trimming stripped 6 bases from V and 10 bases from J, with 19 bases between. Germline V gene lookup returns CDR1 LNHDA and CDR2 SQIVND (reference sequence). The CDR3 has 15 residues. CDR3 region: CASSTQQGDGSPLHF. CDR3 DNA sequence: TGTGCCAGTAGCACGCAACAGGGAGACGGATCACCCCTCCACTTT.

The chain joins TRBV28 to TRBJ1-1; D perhaps matches TRBD1 (5 bases). Per the germline V gene, CDR1 is MDHEN and CDR2 is SYDVKM. CDR3 length: 15 amino acids. The V and J ends lost 2 bases and 1 base respectively, with 11 bases between them. The CDR3 bases are TGTGCCAGCAGTTTACGGTCAGGGTCGAACACTGAAGCTTTCTTT. As protein: CASSLRSGSNTEAFF.

The DNA of the CDR3 is TGTGCCAGCAGCTCAGCTACAGGGATCAACACCGGGGAGCTGTTTTTT. As protein: CASSSATGINTGELFF. The chain recombines TRBV7-9 with TRBJ2-2; weak D call: TRBD1 (6 bases). Germline-derived CDR1 and CDR2 are SEHNR and FQNEAQ (reference sequence). V lost 4 bases to trimming and J lost 2 bases, with 14 bases between them. The CDR3 length is 16 residues.

This clone occurred once. The chain links TRBV9 to TRBJ2-3, with 8 bases matching TRBD2. J was trimmed by 3 bases and V by 0 bases; bases with no gene match: 3. The germline V gene has CDR1 SGDLS and CDR2 YYNGEE. The CDR3 consists of 15 residues. The CDR3 reads CASSVGTSRTDTQYF. The CDR3 nucleotides read TGTGCCAGCAGCGTAGGGACTAGCAGGACAGATACGCAGTATTTT.

The chain carries TRBV19 and TRBJ2-1; no clear D. The germline V and J ends were trimmed by 3 bases and 6 bases, with 3 bases remaining between them. The CDR3 has 11 amino acids. Germline V gives CDR1 LNHDA, CDR2 SQIVND (reference sequence). CDR3 sequence (DNA): TGTGCCAGTAGTATCCTCAATGAGCAGTTCTTC. It is translated as CASSILNEQFF.

This rearrangement joins TRBV30 to TRBJ2-7; 9 nucleotides align to TRBD1. There are 15 residues in the CDR3. Losses at the gene ends were 6 bases for V and 2 bases for J; bases not matched to a gene: 11. Germline V gene data show CDR1 as GTSNPN and CDR2 as SVGIG (reference sequence). Written as DNA, the CDR3 is TGTGCCTGCCCCCGGGGACAGGGACACCCCTACGAGCAGTACTTC. Translated: CACPRGQGHPYEQYF. Complete variable domain (other parts from reference TRBV30 and TRBJ2-7): SQTIHQWPATLVQPVGSPLSLECTVEGTSNPNLYWYRQAAGRGLQLLFYSVGIGQISSEVPQNLSASRPQDRQFILSSKKLLLSDSGFYLCACPRGQGHPYEQYFGPGTRLTVT.

The chain is built from TRBV7-2 and TRBJ2-7; TRBD2 agrees at 8 bases. The germline gives CDR1 SGHTA, CDR2 FQGNSA. The CDR3 sequence is 16 residues long. Germline trimming cut 5 bases from V and 2 bases from J; bases unmatched to any gene: 11. This CDR3 reads CASSVTSGNTAYEQYF. CDR3 bases: TGTGCCAGCAGCGTTACTAGCGGTAACACCGCCTACGAGCAGTACTTC.

This clone was seen only a few times. The chain uses TRBV4-2 and TRBJ2-2, with 9 bases lining up with TRBD2. V trimming: 0 bases; J trimming: 1 base; junction bases outside the gene matches: 9. The CDR3 is 19 amino acids. Germline assignment: CDR1 LGHNA and CDR2 YNFKEQ. CDR3 in amino acids: CASSQDPVSRGGNTGELFF. CDR3 in DNA: TGTGCCAGCAGCCAAGATCCCGTTTCGCGGGGGGGGAACACCGGGGAGCTGTTTTTT.

A few counts support this clone. V usage is TRBV2 and J usage is TRBJ2-1, with TRBD2 as a possible D gene (5 bases). V was cut by 5 bases and J by 7 bases, with 18 bases left in between. The germline V gene encodes CDR1 SNHLY and CDR2 FYNNEI. The CDR3 sequence is 15 residues long. The CDR3 region is CASSSLASGVNEQFF. The CDR3 bases are TGTGCCAGCAGTTCTCTAGCCTCTGGAGTGAATGAGCAGTTCTTC.

This rearrangement joins TRBV4-1 to TRBJ2-2; D may be TRBD1 (5 bases). There are 16 residues in the CDR3. Germline V gene sequence: CDR1 MGHRA, CDR2 YSYEKL. V dropped 1 base and J dropped 5 bases, with 14 bases sitting between them. The CDR3 loop reads CASSQVRGITTGELFF. CDR3 DNA: TGCGCCAGCAGCCAAGTAAGGGGAATTACGACCGGGGAGCTGTTTTTT.

The rearrangement links TRBV7-9 to TRBJ2-1; D unclear. V was shortened by 3 bases and J by 4 bases, with 7 bases between the two germline ends. Germline-derived CDR1 and CDR2 are SEHNR and FQNEAQ (reference sequence). The length of the CDR3 is 13 residues. The CDR3 region has the DNA TGTGCCAGCAGCTTCGACTTGTACAATGAGCAGTTCTTC. Residues: CASSFDLYNEQFF.

The chain recombines TRBV5-6 with TRBJ2-5; possibly TRBD2 for D (5 bases). Germline V lookup: CDR1 SGHDT, CDR2 YYEEEE. With 1 base removed from V and 2 bases from J, the gap between germline ends came to 9 bases. There are 14 residues in the CDR3. The CDR3 region is CASSLSGLQETQYF. The DNA of the CDR3 is TGTGCCAGCAGCTTGTCGGGGTTACAAGAGACCCAGTACTTC.

The chain uses TRBV4-3 and TRBJ2-2; possible D gene TRBD2, 6 bases. The CDR3 is made up of 15 amino acids. With 3 bases removed from V and 6 bases from J, the gap between germline ends came to 14 bases. Per the germline V gene, CDR1 is LGHNA and CDR2 is YSLEER. For the CDR3, the DNA is TGCGCCAGCAGCCAGGGGGAACGGAGGGCCGGGGAGCTGTTTTTT. Translating it yields CASSQGERRAGELFF.

The V gene is TRBV5-1, the J gene TRBJ2-3; the D gene is possibly TRBD2 (6 bases). The CDR3 is made up of 15 amino acids. V lost 0 bases to trimming and J lost 2 bases, with 10 bases between them. Looked up from germline, CDR1 is SGHRS and CDR2 is YFSETQ. DNA of the CDR3: TGCGCCAGCAGCTTGGGAGGAGGGGCCACAGATACGCAGTATTTT. As protein: CASSLGGGATDTQYF.

The J gene is TRBJ2-7, the V gene TRBV19; D perhaps matches TRBD1 (6 bases). This CDR3 has 15 residues. Per the germline V gene, CDR1 is LNHDA and CDR2 is SQIVND (reference sequence). The V gene lost 5 bases and the J gene lost 2 bases, with 16 bases spanning the gap. The DNA of the CDR3 is TGTGCCAGTAGTGTCCACGGACAGATAACCTACGAGCAGTACTTC. It codes for CASSVHGQITYEQYF.

A single count supports this clone. This chain uses TRBV30 with TRBJ2-5, with no clear D. CDR1 is GTSNPN and CDR2 is SVGIG in the germline V gene (reference sequence). The CDR3 is made up of 10 amino acids. With 5 bases removed from V and 5 bases from J, the gap between germline ends came to 6 bases. CDR3 nucleotides: TGTGCCTGGGGGCAGGAGACCCAGTACTTC. It codes for CAWGQETQYF.

There are a few counts of this clone. The J gene is TRBJ2-5, the V gene TRBV7-2; a possible D gene is TRBD1 (6 bases). Per germline, CDR1 SGHTA and CDR2 FQGNSA. There are 13 residues in the CDR3. V lost 3 bases to trimming and J lost 5 bases, with 10 bases between them. CDR3 residues: CASSFTGTETQYF. Written as DNA, the CDR3 is TGTGCCAGCAGCTTCACAGGGACGGAGACCCAGTACTTC.